This T cell receptor beta chain originates from a study of T cells in Graves' hyperthyroidism and ophthalmopathy. Amplification yielded TCR beta CDR3 regions, with RNA transcripts as the source. The HTBI primer set was used in a first-round RT-PCR of the TCR CDR3. TCRdb independently ran MiXCR on the multiplex PCR reads; one entry per CDR3 protein. The sample has 450,000 to 700,000 distinct CDR3 sequences; 40% to 55% are singletons. Trimming cost V 9 bases and J 0 bases, with 11 bases left between them. Germline assignment: CDR1 SNHLY and CDR2 FYNNEI. The CDR3 length is 13 residues. Graves' hyperthyroidism is called stable when ophthalmopathy does not progress within 18 months. Patients were aged 18 to 65, had disease duration under 2 months, and had newly diagnosed hyperthyroidism.

Input material: peripheral blood or thyroid tissue (not recorded which). This chain uses TRBV2 with TRBJ1-1; D not resolved. The clonotype comes from a woman in her late teens or twenties with Graves' hyperthyroidism. Here the CDR3 reads CARPKNMNTEAFF. The CDR3 DNA reads as TGTGCCAGGCCCAAAAACATGAACACTGAAGCTTTCTTT. Filled out from reference TRBV2 and TRBJ1-1, the complete variable domain reads EPEVTQTPSHQVTQMGQEVILRCVPISNHLYFYWYRQILGQKVEFLVSFYNNEISEKSEIFDDQFSVERPDGSNFTLKIRSTKLEDSAMYFCARPKNMNTEAFFGQGTRLTVV.